This entry features one T cell receptor beta chain sequence. Its antigen remains unidentified. This specimen belongs to a study of cytomegalovirus exposure and HLA in healthy donors. Overall study results and limits: Association with HLA alleles at 0.05 false discovery rate was found for some 18,000 TCR beta sequences in a later analysis. Across donors, sequencing depth was assumed by presence/absence analyses to be roughly uniform.

It was with 60 Vbeta and 13 Jbeta primers that the PCR ran. Measured with immunoSEQ multiplex PCR; TCRdb has only the in-frame clones, and not every one. The sample records 50,000 to 70,000 clones, roughly 77% being singletons. Per germline, CDR1 MDHEN and CDR2 SYDVKM. The CDR3 totals 14 residues. Trimming removed 6 bases from V and 4 bases from J, with 15 bases in between. Sequencing was done on a sample of PBMCs. This chain uses TRBV28 with TRBJ1-2; D not certain. The receptor's source is a man aged 25-45 years in good health and CMV-seropositive. The DNA of the CDR3 is TGTGCCAGCAGCTGGGAGGGTTCTGGCTATGGCTACACCTTC. Its translation: CASSWEGSGYGYTF.